The 21 T cell receptor beta chains listed next were all sequenced from one sample in a study of blood T cell repertoires in COVID-19. Profiling relied on immunoSEQ multiplex PCR, and the TCRdb table lists in-frame clones only, not all of them. The sample carries about 55,000 clones, roughly 85% recorded once. The sample comprised peripheral blood. The receptors were gathered from a human donor in a cohort sampled during active COVID-19.

The gene calls are TRBV6-5 and TRBJ2-7; D is possibly TRBD2 (6 bases). CDR1 is MNHEY, CDR2 SVGAGI, per germline. Deletions cut 6 bases from V and 7 bases from J, with 19 bases between. The CDR3 has 14 amino acids. The CDR3 spells CASSRDSRTGEQYF. CDR3 DNA: TGTGCCAGCAGCCGGGACTCGCGCACTGGGGAGCAGTACTTC.

The chain employs TRBV5-6 and TRBJ2-1; no definite D call. Germline V gene data show CDR1 as SGHDT and CDR2 as YYEEEE. CDR3 length equals 15 residues. The V end was cut by 2 bases, the J end by 2 bases, with 11 bases between. The CDR3 sequence is CASSFRYNPYNEQFF. The CDR3 DNA is TGTGCCAGCAGCTTCAGGTACAACCCCTACAATGAGCAGTTCTTC.

The J gene is TRBJ1-5, the V gene TRBV7-8; D may be TRBD1 (5 bases). Germline V gene lookup returns CDR1 SGHVS and CDR2 FQNEAQ. V lost 0 bases to trimming and J lost 5 bases, with 8 bases between them. The CDR3 has 14 amino acids. This CDR3 reads CASSLARDDQPQHF. Here the CDR3 DNA reads TGTGCCAGCAGCTTAGCCAGGGATGATCAGCCCCAGCATTTT.

The chain employs TRBV5-1 and TRBJ1-2; D unresolved. CDR3 length equals 13 residues. CDR1 SGHRS and CDR2 YFSETQ come from the germline V gene. V lost 2 bases, J lost 8 bases, and 13 bases lay in between. DNA for the CDR3: TGCGCCAGCAGCTTTGAGACTTTTGGCGGCTACACCTTC. This translates into CASSFETFGGYTF. Full variable domain (remainder filled in from reference TRBV5-1 and TRBJ1-2): KAGVTQTPRYLIKTRGQQVTLSCSPISGHRSVSWYQQTPGQGLQFLFEYFSETQRNKGNFPGRFSGRQFSNSRSEMNVSTLELGDSALYLCASSFETFGGYTFGSGTRLTVV.

The J gene is TRBJ2-1, the V gene TRBV4-1; 11 positions agree with TRBD2. Losses at the gene ends were 5 bases for V and 0 bases for J; bases not matched to a gene: 9. The germline V gene has CDR1 MGHRA and CDR2 YSYEKL. The CDR3 spans 18 residues. CDR3 residues: CASSTMGLAVSSYNEQFF. CDR3 bases: TGCGCCAGCAGCACGATGGGACTAGCGGTTAGCTCCTACAATGAGCAGTTCTTC.

The V and J genes are TRBV5-4 and TRBJ1-1, with 12 bases aligning to TRBD1. The CDR3 is 16 amino acids. Losses at the gene ends were 5 bases for V and 3 bases for J; bases not matched to a gene: 8. Germline CDR1 reads SGHNT; CDR2 reads YYREEE (reference sequence). CDR3 nucleotides: TGTGCCAGCAGTCCCGGGACAGGGGGCGATTACACTGAAGCTTTCTTT. Protein: CASSPGTGGDYTEAFF.

This sequence joins TRBV28 and TRBJ2-7; 9 bases map to TRBD1. Looked up from germline, CDR1 is MDHEN and CDR2 is SYDVKM. The V and J ends lost 3 bases and 7 bases, in that order; junction bases with no gene match: 7. This CDR3 is 14 amino acids long. CDR3 sequence: CASSFRGQGREQYF. CDR3 in DNA: TGTGCCAGCAGTTTTAGGGGACAGGGTCGAGAGCAGTACTTC.

The genes are TRBV10-3 and TRBJ1-1; the D is unclear. The germline V gene has CDR1 ENHRY and CDR2 SYGVKD. The V gene lost 5 bases and the J gene lost 0 bases, with 10 bases spanning the gap. The CDR3 spans 14 residues. The CDR3 reads CAISLNPLNTEAFF. The CDR3 nucleotides are TGTGCCATCAGTCTAAATCCACTGAACACTGAAGCTTTCTTT.

This clone has just a few counts. The rearrangement joins TRBV2 to TRBJ2-3; tentative D call: TRBD1 (6 bases). There are 14 residues in the CDR3. Germline lookup yields CDR1 SNHLY and CDR2 FYNNEI. Trimming shortened V by 4 bases and J by 0 bases, and 8 bases separated the two germline ends. Here the CDR3 DNA reads TGTGCCAGCAGTGGGACAGCTAGCACAGATACGCAGTATTTT. Encoded protein: CASSGTASTDTQYF.

The chain employs TRBV13 and TRBJ1-1; D unclear. The V gene's germline CDR1 is PRHDT and CDR2 FYEKMQ (reference sequence). V lost 5 bases and J 1 base, leaving 8 bases between the germline ends. CDR3 size: 13 residues. CDR3 sequence: CASSPRRNTEAFF. CDR3 in DNA: TGTGCCAGCAGCCCCCGTAGGAACACTGAAGCTTTCTTT.

This sequence joins TRBV28 and TRBJ1-2; unclear D gene. Germline-derived CDR1 and CDR2 are MDHEN and SYDVKM. The CDR3 is 13 amino acids. Trimming pared 6 bases from V and 1 base from J, leaving 9 bases between. In DNA, the CDR3 is TGTGCCAGCAGACTCATGAGTAACTATGGCTACACCTTC. Protein product: CASRLMSNYGYTF.

The J gene is TRBJ2-6, the V gene TRBV6-5; D is unclear. Germline values: CDR1 MNHEY, CDR2 SVGAGI. This CDR3 spans 15 amino acids. Trimming took 3 bases from V and 0 from J, leaving 6 bases between them. The CDR3 loop reads CASSYGPSGANVLTF. The CDR3 DNA reads as TGTGCCAGCAGTTATGGGCCCTCTGGGGCCAACGTCCTGACTTTC.

The chain joins TRBV4-2 to TRBJ2-6; 11 bases fit TRBD2. CDR1 and CDR2 from the germline V gene are LGHNA and YNFKEQ. Trimming cost V 0 bases and J 0 bases; bases outside gene matches: 1. The CDR3 sequence is 18 residues long. CDR3 residues: CASSQELAGGSGANVLTF. The CDR3 DNA reads as TGTGCCAGCAGCCAAGAGCTAGCGGGAGGCTCTGGGGCCAACGTCCTGACTTTC.

The chain joins TRBV6-1 to TRBJ1-5, with D possibly TRBD1 on 6 matching bases. The V gene lost 5 bases and the J gene lost 5 bases, with 10 bases spanning the gap. The CDR3 length is 13 residues. CDR1 MNHNS and CDR2 SASEGT come from the germline V gene. DNA of the CDR3: TGTGCCAGCAGTTCCAGGGGTCATCAGCCCCAGCATTTT. The encoded protein is CASSSRGHQPQHF.

The CDR3 DNA reads as TGTGCCAGCAGTGACTCGAAACCTCTCGGACTAGCGGGAGTTTACGAGCAGTACTTC. As protein: CASSDSKPLGLAGVYEQYF. The chain combines TRBV6-4 with TRBJ2-7; 13 bases agree with TRBD2. J lost 4 bases, V lost 0 bases, and 12 bases had no gene match. The CDR3 covers 19 residues. Germline CDR1 is MRHNA and CDR2 is SNTAGT.

The chain is built from TRBV30 and TRBJ1-6; maybe TRBD1 (6 bases). CDR3 length equals 17 residues. Trimming left V 0 bases short and J 4 bases short, with 16 bases between. Germline values: CDR1 GTSNPN, CDR2 SVGIG (reference sequence). The CDR3 loop is CAWSVLRAGDYNSPLHF. The CDR3 DNA reads TGTGCCTGGAGTGTACTGCGGGCAGGGGATTATAATTCACCCCTCCACTTT.

The chain has TRBV6-5 and TRBJ1-3; weak D call: TRBD1 (6 bases). Trimming removed 6 bases at V and 5 bases at J, with 14 bases between. From germline, CDR1 is MNHEY and CDR2 SVGAGI. The CDR3 runs 14 residues. This CDR3 reads CASRLRQERNTIYF. The CDR3 DNA sequence: TGTGCCAGCAGATTAAGACAGGAGAGAAACACCATATATTTT.

The genes are TRBV30 and TRBJ2-7; D gene uncertain. Germline V gene sequence: CDR1 GTSNPN, CDR2 SVGIG (reference sequence). The CDR3 runs to 13 residues. V lost 3 bases to trimming and J lost 3 bases, with 12 bases between them. CDR3 residues: CAWRGRDIYEQYF. The CDR3 DNA sequence: TGTGCCTGGAGAGGCCGTGACATCTACGAGCAGTACTTC.

V and J are TRBV28 and TRBJ2-6; 7 bases fit TRBD1. With 4 bases clipped from V and 4 bases from J, the junction kept 7 bases outside the gene matches. This CDR3 has 16 amino acids. Per germline, CDR1 MDHEN and CDR2 SYDVKM. DNA for the CDR3: TGTGCCAGCAGTTCGTCGACAGGGAAAGGGGCCAACGTCCTGACTTTC. Residues: CASSSSTGKGANVLTF.

The chain employs TRBV9 and TRBJ2-3; 10 nucleotides agree with TRBD2. The V and J ends lost 4 bases and 6 bases, in that order; junction bases with no gene match: 17. In germline, CDR1 is SGDLS, CDR2 YYNGEE. The CDR3 is 18 residues long. The CDR3: CASSWGSGTSEKKDTQYF. The CDR3 DNA follows: TGTGCCAGCAGCTGGGGATCCGGGACTAGCGAGAAGAAGGATACGCAGTATTTT.

The chain uses TRBV15 and TRBJ2-5; weak D call: TRBD1 (6 bases). The CDR3 is 18 amino acids. The germline gives CDR1 LNHNV, CDR2 YYDKDF (reference sequence). Trimming shortened V by 0 bases and J by 1 base, and 18 bases separated the two germline ends. The CDR3 coding sequence is TGTGCCACCAGCAGAGACGCCCTTCTCAGGACAGCCCAAGAGACCCAGTACTTC. This codes for CATSRDALLRTAQETQYF.